This T cell receptor (beta chain) stems from a study of CD8 T cells in Susac syndrome. Study as a whole: Patients with Susac syndrome were therapy-naive, taking corticosteroids, with some also receiving intravenous immunoglobulin, or taking intravenous immunoglobulin alone at the time their blood was drawn.

The CDR3 covers 13 residues. Trimming stripped 6 bases from V and 2 bases from J, with 11 bases between. Looked up from germline, CDR1 is MDHEN and CDR2 is SYDVKM. Findings and caveats of the study: Across the total CD8+ repertoires, over 15 Susac-specific public clones were found. The CD8+ TEMRA repertoires yielded roughly 5 such clones.

Worth noting for this clonotype: Antigen unknown.

Sequencing of TCR beta drew on CD8+ and CD4+ T cells from blood. The patients with Susac syndrome were individuals who fulfilled the recently defined diagnostic criteria for disease that was either definite or probable. When the RNA was reverse transcribed, random hexamers were used with an input of 0.5 to 1 ug. Each CDR3 protein is one row after TCRdb ran MiXCR on the immunoSEQ multiplex PCR reads. The table has around 23,000 distinct CDR3 sequences, about 94% seen once. The specimen sequenced was CD8+ T cells from PBMCs. V is TRBV28 and J is TRBJ2-7, with D possibly being TRBD1 or TRBD2 (5 bases each). The sequence was collected from a human donor with Susac syndrome. Here the CDR3 reads CASRRDGAYEQYF. The CDR3, as DNA: TGTGCCAGCAGAAGGGACGGAGCCTACGAGCAGTACTTC.